Each of the 6 T cell receptor beta chains below was sequenced from the same sample in a study of neurological immune-mediated disorders. TCRdb fed the 5' RACE reads into MiXCR, producing one record per CDR3 protein. This sample has 55,000 to 70,000 distinct CDR3 sequences, with approximately 3.3% found just once. Sequencing used PBMCs. The receptors stem from a woman aged 45-59 years with multiple sclerosis.

The table lists this clonotype with many counts. The rearrangement links TRBV29-1 to TRBJ2-5, with D unresolved. V lost 7 bases and J 2 bases, leaving 14 bases between the germline ends. This CDR3 has 13 residues. CDR1 is SQVTM and CDR2 is ANQGSEA in the germline V gene. CDR3 sequence: CSALDPSQETQYF. The DNA for the CDR3 is TGCAGCGCCCTAGACCCTTCTCAAGAGACCCAGTACTTC.

This clonotype was counted many times. The chain couples TRBV29-1 to TRBJ1-1, with no clear D. Germline V gene lookup returns CDR1 SQVTM and CDR2 ANQGSEA. CDR3 size: 11 residues. The V end was cut by 0 bases, the J end by 7 bases, with 6 bases between. CDR3 sequence: CSVEDTFEAFF. CDR3 sequence (DNA): TGCAGCGTTGAAGACACCTTTGAAGCTTTCTTT. The complete variable domain, with remaining parts taken from reference TRBV29-1 and TRBJ1-1, reads SAVISQKPSRDICQRGTSLTIQCQVDSQVTMMFWYRQQPGQSLTLIATANQGSEATYESGFVIDKFPISRPNLTFSTLTVSNMSPEDSSIYLCSVEDTFEAFFGQGTRLTVV.

This clonotype came up many times. The chain carries TRBV12-3 or TRBV12-4 and TRBJ2-1, with D possibly TRBD1 on 6 matching bases. The V and J ends lost 3 bases and 10 bases respectively, with 16 bases between them. The CDR3 runs to 14 residues. CDR3 sequence (DNA): TGTGCCAGCAGTTTGCAGGGGCCCCACCGGGAGCAGTTCTTC. Amino acid sequence: CASSLQGPHREQFF.

This clonotype was seen repeatedly, ten times or more. The gene calls are TRBV10-2 and TRBJ2-4; 14 nucleotides line up with TRBD2. CDR1 is WSHSY and CDR2 is SAAADI in the germline V gene. V was clipped by 4 bases and J by 0 bases; unmatched bases: 5. This CDR3 spans 18 amino acids. In nucleotides, the CDR3 is TGCGCCAGCAGTGCGGGACTAGCGGGAGAACTAGCCAAAAACATTCAGTACTTC. It encodes CASSAGLAGELAKNIQYF.

The table lists this clonotype with many counts. This chain uses TRBV20-1 with TRBJ2-1; maybe TRBD1 (6 bases). Germline assignment: CDR1 DFQATT and CDR2 SNEGSKA (reference sequence). This CDR3 contains 18 residues. Trimming removed 7 bases at V and 0 bases at J, with 25 bases between. CDR3 residues: CSGKSFLGTPSSYNEQFF. The CDR3 DNA sequence: TGCAGTGGGAAAAGTTTTCTCGGGACACCGAGCTCCTACAATGAGCAGTTCTTC.

This clonotype is medium-sized (0.01 to 0.1%) in the sample. The chain joins TRBV4-3 to TRBJ1-6; TRBD1 is a possible D gene (5 bases). This CDR3 contains 13 residues. Between the trimmed V and J ends, which lost 0 bases and 12 bases, there was a span of 9 bases. Germline V CDR1 and CDR2: LGHNA, YSLEER. The CDR3 protein is CASSQDKGRPLHF. CDR3 DNA sequence: TGCGCCAGCAGCCAAGATAAGGGGAGACCCCTCCACTTT.